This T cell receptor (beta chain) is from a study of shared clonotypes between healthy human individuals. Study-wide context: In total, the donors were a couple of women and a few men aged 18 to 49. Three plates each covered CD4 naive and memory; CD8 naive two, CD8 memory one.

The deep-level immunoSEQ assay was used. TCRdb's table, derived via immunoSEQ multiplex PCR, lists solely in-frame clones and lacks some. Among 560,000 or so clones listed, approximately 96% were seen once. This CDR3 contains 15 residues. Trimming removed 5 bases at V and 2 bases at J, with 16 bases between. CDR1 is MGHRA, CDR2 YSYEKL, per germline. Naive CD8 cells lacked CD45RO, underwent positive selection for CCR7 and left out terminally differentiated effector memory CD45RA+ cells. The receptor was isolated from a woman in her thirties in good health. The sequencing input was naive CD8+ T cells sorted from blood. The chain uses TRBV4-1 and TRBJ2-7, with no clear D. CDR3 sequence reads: CASSYHRAKTYEQYF. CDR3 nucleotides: TGCGCCAGCAGCTATCACCGGGCCAAAACCTACGAGCAGTACTTC.